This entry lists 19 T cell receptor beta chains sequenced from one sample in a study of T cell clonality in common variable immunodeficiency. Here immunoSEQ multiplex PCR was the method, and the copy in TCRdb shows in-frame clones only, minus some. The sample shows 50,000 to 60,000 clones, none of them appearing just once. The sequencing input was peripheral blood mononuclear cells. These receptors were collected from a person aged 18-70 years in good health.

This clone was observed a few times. The CDR3: CASSIPGTSPAGAFF. The sequenced CDR3 bases are TGTGCCAGCAGCATACCAGGGACGTCGCCCGCGGGG. The V and J genes are TRBV25-1 and TRBJ1-1, with D possibly TRBD1 on 5 matching bases. The read terminates 3 residues ahead of where the CDR3 ends, so the germline J gene completes it. CDR3 length equals 15 residues. Germline V gene lookup returns CDR1 MGHDK and CDR2 SYGVNS.

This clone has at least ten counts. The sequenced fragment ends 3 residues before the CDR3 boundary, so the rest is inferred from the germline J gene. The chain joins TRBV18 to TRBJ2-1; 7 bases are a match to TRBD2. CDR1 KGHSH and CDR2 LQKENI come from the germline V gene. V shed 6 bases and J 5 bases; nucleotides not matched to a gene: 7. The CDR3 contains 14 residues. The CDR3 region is CASSPGTINNEQFF. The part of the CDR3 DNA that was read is TGTGCCAGCTCTCCTGGGACTATCAACAATGAG.

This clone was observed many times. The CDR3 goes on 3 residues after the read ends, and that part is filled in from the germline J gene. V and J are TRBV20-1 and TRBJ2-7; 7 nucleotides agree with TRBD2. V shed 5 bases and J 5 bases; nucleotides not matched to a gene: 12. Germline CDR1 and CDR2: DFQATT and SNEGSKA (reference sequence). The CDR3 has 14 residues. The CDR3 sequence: CSAPSRRERDEQYF. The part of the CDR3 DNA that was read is TGCAGTGCTCCATCGCGGCGGGAGCGGGACGAG.

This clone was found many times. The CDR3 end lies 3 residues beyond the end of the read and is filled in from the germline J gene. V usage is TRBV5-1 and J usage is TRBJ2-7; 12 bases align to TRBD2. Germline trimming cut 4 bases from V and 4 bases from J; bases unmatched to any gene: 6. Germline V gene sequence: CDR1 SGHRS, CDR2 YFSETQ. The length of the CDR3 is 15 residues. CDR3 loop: CASSVGLAGSYEQYF. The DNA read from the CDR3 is TGCGCCAGCAGCGTCGGACTAGCGGGATCGTACGAG.

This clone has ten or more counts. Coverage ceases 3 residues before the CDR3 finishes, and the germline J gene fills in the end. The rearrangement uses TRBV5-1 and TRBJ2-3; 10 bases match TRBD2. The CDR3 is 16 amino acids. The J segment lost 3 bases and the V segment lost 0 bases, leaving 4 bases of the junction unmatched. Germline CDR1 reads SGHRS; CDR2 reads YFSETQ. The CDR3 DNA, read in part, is TGCGCCAGCAGCTTGGCCCTAGCGGGAGTGACAGATACG. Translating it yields CASSLALAGVTDT. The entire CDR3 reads CASSLALAGVTDTQYF.

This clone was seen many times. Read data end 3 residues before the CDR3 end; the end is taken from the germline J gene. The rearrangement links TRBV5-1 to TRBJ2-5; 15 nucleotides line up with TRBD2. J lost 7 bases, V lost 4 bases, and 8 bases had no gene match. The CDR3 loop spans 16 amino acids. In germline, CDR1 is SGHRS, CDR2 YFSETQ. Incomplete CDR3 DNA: TGCGCCAGCAGCGATCGGACTAGCGGGAGGGCTGGGACC. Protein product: CASSDRTSGRAGT. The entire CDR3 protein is CASSDRTSGRAGTQYF.

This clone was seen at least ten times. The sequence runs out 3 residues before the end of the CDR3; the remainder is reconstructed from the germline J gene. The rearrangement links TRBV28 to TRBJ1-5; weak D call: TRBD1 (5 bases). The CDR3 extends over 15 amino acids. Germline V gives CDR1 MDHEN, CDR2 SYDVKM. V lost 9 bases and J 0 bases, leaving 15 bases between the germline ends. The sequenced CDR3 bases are TGTGCCAGTATAGCCGGACACCATAGCAATCAGCCC. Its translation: CASIAGHHSNQP. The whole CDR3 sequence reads CASIAGHHSNQPQHF.

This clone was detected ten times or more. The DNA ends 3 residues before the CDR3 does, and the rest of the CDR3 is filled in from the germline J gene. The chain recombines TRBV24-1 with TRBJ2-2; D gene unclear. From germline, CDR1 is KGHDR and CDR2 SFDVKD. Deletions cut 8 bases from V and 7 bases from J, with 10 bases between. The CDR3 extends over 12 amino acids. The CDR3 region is CATKGSVGELFF. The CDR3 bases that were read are TGTGCCACCAAGGGTTCAGTCGGGGAG.

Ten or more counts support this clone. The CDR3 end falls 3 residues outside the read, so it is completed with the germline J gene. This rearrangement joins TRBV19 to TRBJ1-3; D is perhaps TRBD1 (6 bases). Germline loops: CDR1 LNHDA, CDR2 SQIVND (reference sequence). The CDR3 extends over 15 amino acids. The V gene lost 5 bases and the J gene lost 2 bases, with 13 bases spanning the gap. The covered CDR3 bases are TGTGCCAGTAGTTCACGTACAGGGACTGGAAACACC. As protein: CASSSRTGTGNT. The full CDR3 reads CASSSRTGTGNTIYF.

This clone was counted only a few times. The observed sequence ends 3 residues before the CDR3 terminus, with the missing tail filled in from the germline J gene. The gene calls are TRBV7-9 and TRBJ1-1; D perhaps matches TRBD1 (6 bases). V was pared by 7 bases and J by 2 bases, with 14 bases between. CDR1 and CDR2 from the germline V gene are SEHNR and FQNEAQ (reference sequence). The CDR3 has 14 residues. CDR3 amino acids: CASTLGGINTEAFF. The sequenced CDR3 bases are TGTGCCAGCACCCTAGGGGGAATAAACACTGAA.

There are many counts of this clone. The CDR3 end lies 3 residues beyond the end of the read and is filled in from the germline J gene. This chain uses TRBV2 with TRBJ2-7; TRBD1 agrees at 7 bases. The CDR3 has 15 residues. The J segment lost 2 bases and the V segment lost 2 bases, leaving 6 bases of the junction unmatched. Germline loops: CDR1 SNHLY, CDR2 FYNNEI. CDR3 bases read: TGTGCCAGCAGTGAACGGACAGGCCGCACCTACGAG. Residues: CASSERTGRTYE. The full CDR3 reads CASSERTGRTYEQYF.

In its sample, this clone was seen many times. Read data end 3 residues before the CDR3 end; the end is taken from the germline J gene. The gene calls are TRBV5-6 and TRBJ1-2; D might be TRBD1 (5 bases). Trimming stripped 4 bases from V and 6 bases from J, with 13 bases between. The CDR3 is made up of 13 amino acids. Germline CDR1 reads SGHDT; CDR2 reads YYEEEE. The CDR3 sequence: CASSQQGWHGYTF. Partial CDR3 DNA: TGTGCCAGCAGCCAGCAGGGATGGCATGGC.

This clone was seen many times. Incomplete CDR3 DNA: TGTGCCAGCAGTTTTCGGGGACAGACCCTGGCGGGGGAGACC. Its translation is CASSFRGQTLAGET. The whole CDR3 sequence is CASSFRGQTLAGETQYF. The chain uses TRBV12-3 or TRBV12-4 and TRBJ2-5, with TRBD1 as a possible D gene (7 bases). The CDR3 end is not reached by the read, which stops 3 residues before it; the germline J gene fills it in. V was trimmed by 3 bases and J by 5 bases, leaving 22 bases between them. This CDR3 spans 17 amino acids.

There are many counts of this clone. Partial CDR3 DNA: TGTGCCAGCAGCCTCCTTGTTAATGAG. Protein sequence: CASSLLVNE. The full CDR3 protein reads CASSLLVNEQFF. The gene calls are TRBV28 and TRBJ2-1; D gene uncertain. The CDR3 end lies 3 residues beyond the end of the read and is filled in from the germline J gene. CDR1 and CDR2 (germline): MDHEN, SYDVKM. Trimming pared 6 bases from V and 7 bases from J, leaving 10 bases between. The CDR3 consists of 12 residues.

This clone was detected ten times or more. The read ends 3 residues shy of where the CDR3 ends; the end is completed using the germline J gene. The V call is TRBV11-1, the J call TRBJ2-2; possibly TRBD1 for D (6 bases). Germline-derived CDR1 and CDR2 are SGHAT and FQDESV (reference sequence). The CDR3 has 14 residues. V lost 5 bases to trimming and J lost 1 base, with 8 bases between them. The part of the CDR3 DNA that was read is TGTGCCAGCAGCGGGGGACAGAACACCGGGGAG. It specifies CASSGGQNTGE. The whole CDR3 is CASSGGQNTGELFF.

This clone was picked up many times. The DNA read from the CDR3 is TGTGCCAGCAGTACCCACTCTTCCCCACGGGGGGGCACAGATACG. This gives the protein CASSTHSSPRGGTDT. The entire CDR3 protein is CASSTHSSPRGGTDTQYF. The rearrangement joins TRBV12-3 or TRBV12-4 to TRBJ2-3; 7 bases are a match to TRBD2. The observed sequence ends 3 residues before the CDR3 terminus, with the missing tail filled in from the germline J gene. The CDR3 sequence is 18 residues long. J was trimmed by 1 base and V by 5 bases; bases with no gene match: 15.

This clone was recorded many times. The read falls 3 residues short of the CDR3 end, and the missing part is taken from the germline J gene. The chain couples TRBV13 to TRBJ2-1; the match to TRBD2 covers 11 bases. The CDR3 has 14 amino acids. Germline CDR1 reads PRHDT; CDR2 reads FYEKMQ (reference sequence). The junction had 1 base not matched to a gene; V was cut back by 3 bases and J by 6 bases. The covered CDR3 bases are TGTGCCAGCAGCTTTGGACTAGCGGGCAATGAG. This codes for CASSFGLAGNE. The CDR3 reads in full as CASSFGLAGNEQFF.

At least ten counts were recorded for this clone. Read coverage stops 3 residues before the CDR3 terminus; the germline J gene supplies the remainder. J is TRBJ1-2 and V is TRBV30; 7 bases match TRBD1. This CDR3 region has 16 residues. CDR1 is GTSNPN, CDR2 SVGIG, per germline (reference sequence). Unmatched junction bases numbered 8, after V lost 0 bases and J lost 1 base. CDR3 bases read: TGTGCCTGGAGTGTACAAGCAGGGGGAAATAACTATGGC. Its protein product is CAWSVQAGGNNYG. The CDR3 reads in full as CAWSVQAGGNNYGYTF.

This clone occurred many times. The sequenced CDR3 bases are TGCGCCAGCAGCCAAGTTGGACAGTACAATGAG. This codes for CASSQVGQYNE. The CDR3, in full, reads CASSQVGQYNEQFF. J is TRBJ2-1 and V is TRBV4-1; possible D gene TRBD1, 6 bases. The CDR3 end lies 3 residues beyond the end of the read and is filled in from the germline J gene. CDR1 is MGHRA and CDR2 is YSYEKL in the germline V gene. V was pared by 1 base and J by 4 bases, with 8 bases between. This CDR3 comprises 14 residues.